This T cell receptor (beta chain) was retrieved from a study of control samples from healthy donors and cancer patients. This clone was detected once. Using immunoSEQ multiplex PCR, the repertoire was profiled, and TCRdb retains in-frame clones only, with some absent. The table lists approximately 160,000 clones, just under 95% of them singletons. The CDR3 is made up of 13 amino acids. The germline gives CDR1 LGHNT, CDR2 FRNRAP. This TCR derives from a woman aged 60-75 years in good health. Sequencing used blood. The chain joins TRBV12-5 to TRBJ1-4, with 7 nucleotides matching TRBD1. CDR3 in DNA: TGTGGGTGTCGACAGGGCACTAATGAAAAACTGTTTTTT. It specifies CGCRQGTNEKLFF. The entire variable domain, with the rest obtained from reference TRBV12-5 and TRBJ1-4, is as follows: DARVTQTPRHKVTEMGQEVTMRCQPILGHNTVFWYRQTMMQGLELLAYFRNRAPLDDSGMPKDRFSAEMPDATLATLKIQPSEPRDSAVYFCGCRQGTNEKLFFGSGTQLSVL.